These 4 T cell receptor beta chains were all obtained from the same sample, sequenced in a study of cytomegalovirus exposure and HLA in healthy donors (dated by TCRdb to the late 2010s). Library preparation was by the immunoSEQ multiplex PCR assay. For the multiplex PCR, a mixture combining 60 forward primers for TCR Vbeta segments and 13 reverse primers for TCR Jbeta segments was used. Held by TCRdb, this immuneACCESS table contains in-frame sequences only and omits some clones. Under half of the omission traces to an unresolved V gene where checked; the cause of the rest is unknown. For this sample the table gives around 33,000 clones, of which 70% to 80% were detected only once. The ten largest clones capture more than 7% of the sample. Sequencing was carried out using PBMCs. The source is a woman aged 25-40 years in good health and CMV-seropositive.

The V gene is TRBV29-1, the J gene TRBJ1-2; 8 bases are a match to TRBD1. CDR3 length: 13 amino acids. Trimming removed 6 bases from V and 2 bases from J; junction bases left unmatched: 5. Germline lookup yields CDR1 SQVTM and CDR2 ANQGSEA. Here the CDR3 DNA reads TGCAGCGTCGCCGGGACAGGAAACTATGGCTACACCTTC. Translated: CSVAGTGNYGYTF.

The chain has TRBV2 and TRBJ1-5; D is unresolved. Deletions cut 10 bases from V and 9 bases from J, with 19 bases between. The germline gives CDR1 SNHLY, CDR2 FYNNEI. CDR3 length equals 13 residues. The CDR3 spells CATGRFAPPPQHF. CDR3 nucleotides: TGTGCCACGGGAAGGTTCGCCCCCCCGCCCCAGCATTTT.

This clone was observed a handful of times. This sequence joins TRBV6-6 and TRBJ2-7; 9 positions agree with TRBD2. Trimming removed 6 bases from V and 0 bases from J; junction bases left unmatched: 3. The germline V gene has CDR1 MNHNY and CDR2 SVGAGI (reference sequence). This CDR3 has 14 residues. DNA for the CDR3: TGTGCCAGCAGGCGGACTAGCGACTCCTACGAGCAGTACTTC. Its translation is CASRRTSDSYEQYF.

V is TRBV7-8 and J is TRBJ2-5; the match to TRBD2 covers 7 bases. V shed 5 bases and J 2 bases; nucleotides not matched to a gene: 14. The CDR3 length is 17 residues. Germline CDR1 is SGHVS and CDR2 is FQNEAQ. CDR3 coding DNA: TGTGCCAGCAGCAGCGGAGCTAGCGGAGGGAAACAAGAGACCCAGTACTTC. Residues: CASSSGASGGKQETQYF.